Listed below are T cell receptor beta chains from one sample, sequenced in a study of blood T cells in healthy people across ages. TCRdb ran MiXCR on the 5' RACE reads and lists one entry per CDR3 protein. In the table there are fewer than 800,000 distinct CDR3 sequences, around 25% of which are singletons. This same sample was also part of a study on T cells of mothers and their children.

The sequenced material came from blood. The receptor set was obtained from a boy aged 10-17 years in good health. CDR3s include the opening cysteine and the closing phenylalanine or tryptophan. Each record gives: clone size, D gene, J gene, V gene, CDR3 protein, CDR3 DNA. D genes are given only for firm matches. For some rows the clone size is stated as once, few or many, or as a class when expanded; others skip it.

>-|TRBD2|TRBJ2-3|TRBV7-3
CASSLTLAGGRGTDTQYF
TGTGCCAGCAGCTTAACGCTAGCGGGAGGGCGTGGGACAGATACGCAGTATTTT
>-|-|TRBJ2-1|TRBV7-8
CASSLFAGRNEQFF
TGTGCCAGCAGCTTATTTGCGGGAAGGAATGAGCAGTTCTTC
>-|TRBD2|TRBJ2-3|TRBV5-1
CASSLAGGHTDTQYF
TGCGCCAGCAGCTTGGCGGGGGGTCACACAGATACGCAGTATTTT
>-|-|TRBJ2-7|TRBV28
CASSALQVNFYEQYF
TGTGCCAGCAGCGCGCTACAGGTGAACTTTTACGAGCAGTACTTC
>-|TRBD1|TRBJ2-1|TRBV27
CASSRTGYEQFF
TGTGCCAGCAGCCGGACAGGGTATGAGCAGTTCTTC
>few|TRBD1|TRBJ2-2|TRBV15
CATSSGIWTGRENTGELFF
TGTGCCACCAGCAGCGGGATTTGGACAGGACGAGAGAACACCGGGGAGCTGTTTTTT
>few|-|TRBJ1-1|TRBV20-1
CSAREVGSSTEAFF
TGCAGTGCTAGAGAGGTAGGGAGTTCCACTGAAGCTTTCTTT
>-|-|TRBJ2-7|TRBV4-1
CASSQGEWRGEQYF
TGCGCCAGCAGCCAAGGCGAATGGCGTGGCGAGCAGTACTTC
>-|-|TRBJ1-2|TRBV4-1
CASSYEGVGYTF
TGCGCCAGCAGCTACGAGGGGGTTGGCTACACCTTC
>-|TRBD2|TRBJ2-1|TRBV5-1
CASSNPGLVYNEQFF
TGCGCCAGCAGCAATCCGGGACTAGTTTACAATGAGCAGTTCTTC
>-|TRBD2|TRBJ2-1|TRBV29-1
CSVEGREGSYNEQFF
TGCAGCGTTGAAGGTCGGGAGGGGTCCTACAATGAGCAGTTCTTC